One and the same sample provided the 12 T cell receptor beta chains below, sequenced in a study of beta chain features in type 1 diabetes. Antigens for these TCRs are unknown. Expressed TCRB transcripts were sequenced after all isolated RNA was converted to cDNA. TCRdb's copy holds only in-frame clones and misses some; the assay was immunoSEQ multiplex PCR. The sample has under 20,000 clones, less than 85% seen once. Points from the study as a whole: The study found moderately but significantly shorter TCRB CDR3s in all four CD4+ subsets of Type 1 diabetes patients.

The material sequenced was stem cell memory CD4+ T cells from blood. The receptors were gathered from a young man with type 1 diabetes.

The gene calls are TRBV11-1 and TRBJ2-3, with D perhaps TRBD1 (5 bases). Trimming cost V 2 bases and J 4 bases, with 10 bases left between them. The CDR3 sequence is 14 residues long. Germline V CDR1 and CDR2: SGHAT, FQDESV (reference sequence). Written as DNA, the CDR3 is TGTGCCAGCAGCTTAAGGGGCCGGGCAGATACGCAGTATTTT. It specifies CASSLRGRADTQYF.

For the CDR3, the DNA is TGTGCCAGCAGTTACTCGACTGGAGTTTCCCTCCACTTT. Protein product: CASSYSTGVSLHF. This rearrangement joins TRBV6-5 to TRBJ1-6; D is uncertain. The CDR3 is 13 amino acids. Trimming shortened V by 0 bases and J by 14 bases, and 11 bases separated the two germline ends. Germline V lookup: CDR1 MNHEY, CDR2 SVGAGI.

The chain employs TRBV19 and TRBJ2-7; 8 positions agree with TRBD1. Germline CDR1 LNHDA, CDR2 SQIVND (reference sequence). This CDR3 is 15 amino acids long. V was pared by 6 bases and J by 0 bases, with 7 bases of the junction left unmatched. For the CDR3, the DNA is TGTGCCAGTAGACAGGACAGGGCCACCTCCTACGAGCAGTACTTC. Its protein is CASRQDRATSYEQYF.

This clone appeared a few times. V usage is TRBV6-1 and J usage is TRBJ1-5; D remains unclear. Trimming removed 11 bases at V and 0 bases at J, with 11 bases between. The germline CDR1 and CDR2 sequences are MNHNS and SASEGT. This CDR3 has 13 residues. Written as DNA, the CDR3 is TGTGCCGGAGCAATAAATAGCAATCAGCCCCAGCATTTT. Its translation: CAGAINSNQPQHF.

The chain uses TRBV19 and TRBJ2-4; TRBD1 agrees at 7 bases. Germline loops: CDR1 LNHDA, CDR2 SQIVND (reference sequence). The trim removed 10 bases at V and 0 bases at J, leaving 3 bases unmatched. This CDR3 region has 13 residues. Written as DNA, the CDR3 is TGTGCCACTACAGGGGTAGCCAAAAACATTCAGTACTTC. This sequence encodes CATTGVAKNIQYF.

The chain has TRBV7-9 and TRBJ1-5; 8 positions match TRBD1. The CDR3 contains 13 residues. V gave up 4 bases and J gave up 8 bases; unmatched junction bases: 4. Germline CDR1 and CDR2: SEHNR and FQNEAQ (reference sequence). DNA of the CDR3: TGTGCCAGCAGCTCCAGGGGGCAGGAGCCCCAGCATTTT. It encodes CASSSRGQEPQHF.

This chain links TRBV7-6 with TRBJ1-4; D is possibly TRBD1 (5 bases). The germline CDR1 and CDR2 sequences are SGHVS and FNYEAQ. The CDR3 length is 16 residues. V shed 1 base and J shed 4 bases, with 13 bases lying between them. CDR3 amino acids: CASSLGGTPGNEKLFF. In DNA form, the CDR3 reads TGTGCCAGCAGCTTAGGGGGGACTCCCGGTAATGAAAAACTGTTTTTT.

This clone was observed a single time. The gene calls are TRBV28 and TRBJ2-6, with D tentatively TRBD1 (7 bases). The CDR3 has 15 residues. Germline loops: CDR1 MDHEN, CDR2 SYDVKM. V was pared by 7 bases and J by 0 bases, with 10 bases between. The chain's CDR3 is CASTQGGSGANVLTF. As DNA, the CDR3 is TGTGCCAGCACCCAGGGGGGCTCTGGGGCCAACGTCCTGACTTTC.

The genes are TRBV14 and TRBJ1-1, with D perhaps TRBD1 (5 bases). V was shortened by 4 bases and J by 1 base, with 10 bases between the two germline ends. The CDR3 has 14 residues. The germline CDR1 and CDR2 sequences are SGHDN and FVKESK. The CDR3, as DNA: TGTGCCAGCAGCCTGGGGGGAGCGAACACTGAAGCTTTCTTT. It is translated as CASSLGGANTEAFF.

V usage is TRBV5-1 and J usage is TRBJ2-7; maybe TRBD2 (6 bases). The CDR3 sequence is 15 residues long. Deletions cut 0 bases from V and 2 bases from J, with 12 bases between. Germline V gene data show CDR1 as SGHRS and CDR2 as YFSETQ. The CDR3 region has the DNA TGCGCCAGCAGCTTGGGCGGGACGGATGCCTACGAGCAGTACTTC. Encoded protein: CASSLGGTDAYEQYF.

The chain recombines TRBV27 with TRBJ1-5; D unclear. Between the trimmed V and J ends, which lost 3 bases and 4 bases, there was a span of 10 bases. The CDR3 loop spans 14 amino acids. Germline V lookup: CDR1 MNHEY, CDR2 SMNVEV (reference sequence). CDR3 coding DNA: TGTGCCAGCAGTTTCGAGGGTGGGAATCAGCCCCAGCATTTT. Encoded protein: CASSFEGGNQPQHF.

The chain joins TRBV7-2 to TRBJ2-1; 9 positions agree with TRBD2. Losses at the gene ends were 6 bases for V and 7 bases for J; bases not matched to a gene: 4. Germline CDR1 reads SGHTA; CDR2 reads FQGNSA. This CDR3 spans 13 amino acids. CDR3 in amino acids: CASRVAGDNEQFF. The CDR3 region has the DNA TGTGCCAGCAGGGTAGCGGGGGATAATGAGCAGTTCTTC. The entire variable domain, with the rest obtained from reference TRBV7-2 and TRBJ2-1, is as follows: GAGVSQSPSNKVTEKGKDVELRCDPISGHTALYWYRQSLGQGLEFLIYFQGNSAPDKSGLPSDRFSAERTGGSVSTLTIQRTQQEDSAVYLCASRVAGDNEQFFGPGTRLTVL.